These 27 T cell receptor beta chains came from one sample sequenced in a study of cytomegalovirus exposure and HLA in healthy donors. PCR used 60 Vbeta primers and 13 Jbeta primers. Generated by immunoSEQ multiplex PCR, the TCRdb table keeps only in-frame clones and is missing some. Of about 160,000 clones listed, 60% to 80% are singletons. Material for sequencing was PBMCs. These receptors came from a man in his fifties or sixties in good health and CMV-seronegative.

The gene calls are TRBV7-2 and TRBJ2-6; 13 nucleotides line up with TRBD2. The ends lost 5 bases at V and 0 bases at J; junction bases unmatched: 7. In germline, CDR1 is SGHTA, CDR2 FQGNSA. CDR3 length equals 19 residues. The CDR3 loop reads CASSPPLAGGFSGANVLTF. CDR3 DNA sequence: TGTGCCAGCAGCCCCCCACTAGCGGGGGGGTTCTCTGGGGCCAACGTCCTGACTTTC.

This clone was picked up a small number of times. The chain is built from TRBV5-1 and TRBJ1-4; D gene uncertain. Germline assignment: CDR1 SGHRS and CDR2 YFSETQ. The CDR3 loop spans 15 amino acids. V lost 0 bases and J 0 bases, leaving 6 bases between the germline ends. In nucleotides, the CDR3 is TGCGCCAGCAGCTTGGTACCTACAACTAATGAAAAACTGTTTTTT. Encoded protein: CASSLVPTTNEKLFF.

The genes are TRBV27 and TRBJ2-7; 7 nucleotides line up with TRBD1. J was trimmed by 0 bases and V by 5 bases; bases with no gene match: 4. The CDR3 sequence is 14 residues long. Germline V CDR1 and CDR2: MNHEY, SMNVEV (reference sequence). The CDR3 loop reads CASSNRGLSYEQYF. The CDR3 nucleotides are TGTGCCAGCAGTAACAGGGGTCTCTCCTACGAGCAGTACTTC.

This clone turned up a few times. The rearrangement links TRBV5-1 to TRBJ2-4; tentative D call: TRBD2 (6 bases). Germline lookup yields CDR1 SGHRS and CDR2 YFSETQ. This CDR3 is built from 16 residues. V dropped 4 bases and J dropped 6 bases, with 20 bases sitting between them. CDR3 region: CASSSIPGLGGNIQYF. The CDR3, as DNA: TGCGCCAGCAGCAGTATTCCGGGACTGGGGGGAAACATTCAGTACTTC.

Of note for this clone: Its ends do not fully match the called genes, so a read error is possible. The chain uses TRBV7-9 and TRBJ2-3, with D maybe TRBD2 (6 bases). The CDR3 sequence is 15 residues long. Germline CDR1 SEHNR, CDR2 FQNEAQ (reference sequence). CDR3 nucleotide sequence: TGTTCCAGCAGCCTCCGAGGGGACGGGGGAGATACGCAGTATTTT. Its translation is CSSSLRGDGGDTQYF.

The chain carries TRBV9 and TRBJ2-7; TRBD2 matches 7 bases. CDR3 length equals 15 residues. The germline CDR1 and CDR2 sequences are SGDLS and YYNGEE. V dropped 0 bases and J dropped 2; count of bases not matched to a gene: 5. CDR3 amino acids: CASSVDWGGTYEQYF. Written as DNA, the CDR3 is TGTGCCAGCAGCGTAGATTGGGGGGGAACCTACGAGCAGTACTTC.

CDR3 amino acids: CASRLQGANEKLFF. In DNA, the CDR3 is TGTGCCAGCAGACTCCAGGGTGCCAATGAAAAACTGTTTTTT. The chain couples TRBV27 to TRBJ1-4, with a tentative D call TRBD1 (5 bases). Germline V lookup: CDR1 MNHEY, CDR2 SMNVEV (reference sequence). The CDR3 totals 14 residues. Trimming removed 6 bases from V and 5 bases from J, with 13 bases in between.

The chain uses TRBV5-5 and TRBJ2-1; D call uncertain. This CDR3 has 14 residues. Germline V gives CDR1 SGHKS, CDR2 YYEKEE (reference sequence). Trimming removed 0 bases from V and 4 bases from J, with 8 bases in between. In nucleotides, the CDR3 is TGTGCCAGCAGCTTGGTCTCACAATACAATGAGCAGTTCTTC. Amino acid sequence: CASSLVSQYNEQFF.

The chain combines TRBV11-2 with TRBJ2-5, with 10 bases lining up with TRBD2. V was clipped by 3 bases and J by 6 bases; unmatched bases: 10. Germline CDR1 and CDR2: SGHAT and FQNNGV. This CDR3 region has 16 residues. The CDR3 coding sequence is TGTGCCAGCAGCTTCAGCCTAGCGGGAGTCTCAAAGACCCAGTACTTC. It yields the protein CASSFSLAGVSKTQYF.

This clone appeared a single time. The chain recombines TRBV27 with TRBJ1-2; TRBD1 is a possible D gene (5 bases). Trimming cost V 5 bases and J 4 bases, with 11 bases left between them. Germline lookup yields CDR1 MNHEY and CDR2 SMNVEV (reference sequence). The CDR3 totals 13 residues. Here the CDR3 DNA reads TGTGCCAGCAGTCCCAGGGTGGGCTATGGCTACACCTTC. It codes for CASSPRVGYGYTF.

The chain links TRBV6-1 to TRBJ1-1; the D is unclear. The V gene lost 2 bases and the J gene lost 1 base, with 14 bases spanning the gap. The CDR3 loop spans 16 amino acids. Germline V gene data show CDR1 as MNHNS and CDR2 as SASEGT. CDR3 bases: TGTGCCAGCAGTGAACAACCCGGGAAATCGAACACTGAAGCTTTCTTT. It yields the protein CASSEQPGKSNTEAFF.

The genes are TRBV29-1 and TRBJ2-7; 9 bases map to TRBD1. Looked up from germline, CDR1 is SQVTM and CDR2 is ANQGSEA. This CDR3 is 13 amino acids long. J lost 0 bases, V lost 7 bases, and 4 bases had no gene match. CDR3 sequence reads: CSGGTGYSYEQYF. The CDR3, as DNA: TGCAGCGGGGGGACAGGGTACTCCTACGAGCAGTACTTC.

V usage is TRBV28 and J usage is TRBJ2-7; unclear D gene. This CDR3 comprises 14 residues. CDR1 is MDHEN, CDR2 SYDVKM, per germline. Between the trimmed V and J ends, which lost 3 bases and 5 bases, there was a span of 14 bases. The CDR3 loop is CASSLESVRHEQYF. DNA for the CDR3: TGTGCCAGCAGTTTGGAGTCAGTAAGGCACGAGCAGTACTTC.

The chain is built from TRBV9 and TRBJ2-3; the match to TRBD2 covers 8 bases. Germline V gene lookup returns CDR1 SGDLS and CDR2 YYNGEE. V was clipped by 0 bases and J by 6 bases; unmatched bases: 9. The CDR3 totals 16 residues. CDR3 in DNA: TGTGCCAGCAGCGTAGAACGCGGGGGGCCAGGGGATACGCAGTATTTT. It codes for CASSVERGGPGDTQYF.

This chain links TRBV28 with TRBJ2-6, with 9 bases identical to TRBD1. J lost 6 bases, V lost 1 base, and 10 bases had no gene match. This CDR3 region has 18 residues. CDR1 MDHEN and CDR2 SYDVKM come from the germline V gene. CDR3 loop: CASSLSFGQGPSANVLTF. CDR3 DNA sequence: TGTGCCAGCAGTTTATCTTTCGGACAGGGGCCTTCGGCCAACGTCCTGACTTTC.

The V and J genes are TRBV7-2 and TRBJ2-2; 11 nucleotides line up with TRBD2. This CDR3 is 17 amino acids long. The V segment lost 5 bases and the J segment 0 bases; nucleotides outside the gene matches: 5. Germline V gene data show CDR1 as SGHTA and CDR2 as FQGNSA. CDR3 residues: CASSRTSGRTNTGELFF. CDR3 nucleotide sequence: TGTGCCAGCAGCAGGACTAGCGGGCGTACGAACACCGGGGAGCTGTTTTTT.

The chain combines TRBV28 with TRBJ2-7, with D perhaps matching TRBD2 (7 bases). The CDR3 loop spans 12 amino acids. Germline loops: CDR1 MDHEN, CDR2 SYDVKM. The V end lost 7 bases, the J end lost 5 bases, and 12 bases lay between the germline ends. Here the CDR3 DNA reads TGTGCCAGCATCGGGGGGCGGCACGAGCAGTACTTC. Protein product: CASIGGRHEQYF.

With respect to this clone: At one end, the junction sequence differs from germline, possibly due to a read error. The same CDR3 is also encoded by other DNA sequences in this sample. V usage is TRBV27 and J usage is TRBJ1-2; 9 nucleotides agree with TRBD1. The CDR3 loop spans 15 amino acids. In germline, CDR1 is MNHEY, CDR2 SMNVEV (reference sequence). Written as DNA, the CDR3 is TGTGCTAGCAGACTCGCGACAGGGGGGTACTATGGCTACACCTTC. It is translated as CASRLATGGYYGYTF.

This chain uses TRBV13 with TRBJ2-5; D is perhaps TRBD1 (5 bases). The CDR3 has 13 residues. Germline V CDR1 and CDR2: PRHDT, FYEKMQ (reference sequence). The ends were cut back, 6 bases at V and 7 bases at J, with 15 bases in the middle. CDR3 nucleotide sequence: TGTGCCAGCAGTTTTTTCAGGGAAGGGACCCAGTACTTC. Protein product: CASSFFREGTQYF. Variable domain in full (rest from reference TRBV13 and TRBJ2-5): AAGVIQSPRHLIKEKRETATLKCYPIPRHDTVYWYQQGPGQDPQFLISFYEKMQSDKGSIPDRFSAQQFSDYHSELNMSSLELGDSALYFCASSFFREGTQYFGPGTRLLVL.

V usage is TRBV11-2 and J usage is TRBJ2-7, with 11 bases lining up with TRBD2. Unmatched junction bases numbered 9, after V lost 5 bases and J lost 3 bases. Germline CDR1 and CDR2: SGHAT and FQNNGV. The CDR3 is made up of 16 amino acids. The CDR3 sequence: CASSPIRLAGFYEQYF. In nucleotides, the CDR3 is TGTGCCAGCAGCCCTATTAGACTAGCGGGGTTCTACGAGCAGTACTTC.

The CDR3 coding sequence is TGTGCCAGTAGTATAGATGGACAGAAGAACACTGAAGCTTTCTTT. It codes for CASSIDGQKNTEAFF. The chain uses TRBV19 and TRBJ1-1, with a weak D call TRBD1 (6 bases). Germline V gives CDR1 LNHDA, CDR2 SQIVND (reference sequence). The CDR3 runs to 15 residues. V was shortened by 0 bases and J by 1 base, with 9 bases between the two germline ends.

The chain combines TRBV10-3 with TRBJ1-5; 7 nucleotides match TRBD1. Germline V CDR1 and CDR2: ENHRY, SYGVKD. J gave up 4 bases and V 8 bases, and 5 bases lay outside the gene matches. This CDR3 has 13 residues. The CDR3 DNA reads as TGTGCCATCCGGGACAGACCAAATCAGCCCCAGCATTTT. Translated: CAIRDRPNQPQHF.

The chain combines TRBV28 with TRBJ1-1; 8 nucleotides agree with TRBD1. The CDR3 length is 15 residues. CDR1 and CDR2 (germline): MDHEN, SYDVKM. J lost 4 bases, V lost 8 bases, and 12 bases had no gene match. In nucleotides, the CDR3 is TGTGCCAGCTGCACCCGACAGGGGAGGTCCACTGAAGCTTTCTTT. Amino acid sequence: CASCTRQGRSTEAFF.

The V call is TRBV7-9, the J call TRBJ1-5, with D perhaps matching TRBD1 (5 bases). This CDR3 has 16 amino acids. V was shortened by 1 base and J by 9 bases, with 19 bases between the two germline ends. Looked up from germline, CDR1 is SEHNR and CDR2 is FQNEAQ (reference sequence). In nucleotides, the CDR3 is TGTGCCAGCAGCTTAGGAAGCGGGGGACCCGGGGGGCCCCAGCATTTT. Translated: CASSLGSGGPGGPQHF. Full variable domain (rest looked up from reference TRBV7-9 and TRBJ1-5): DTGVSQNPRHKITKRGQNVTFRCDPISEHNRLYWYRQTLGQGPEFLTYFQNEAQLEKSRLLSDRFSAERPKGSFSTLEIQRTEQGDSAMYLCASSLGSGGPGGPQHFGDGTRLSIL.

The genes are TRBV2 and TRBJ1-1; D not certain. The CDR3 loop spans 12 amino acids. V gave up 7 bases and J gave up 5 bases, with 11 bases separating them. Per the germline V gene, CDR1 is SNHLY and CDR2 is FYNNEI. The CDR3 loop reads CASTLRQTEAFF. The CDR3, as DNA: TGTGCCAGCACGCTTCGCCAGACTGAAGCTTTCTTT.

The CDR3 DNA follows: TGTGCCAGCAGCTTAGAGGAGTGGAACACCGGGGAGCTGTTTTTT. Its translation: CASSLEEWNTGELFF. The chain couples TRBV7-9 to TRBJ2-2; no clear D. The ends were cut back, 1 base at V and 1 base at J, with 7 bases in the middle. The CDR3 totals 15 residues. Germline V gene data show CDR1 as SEHNR and CDR2 as FQNEAQ (reference sequence).

A single count supports this clone. Here the CDR3 reads CASRTLRQDQETQYF. In nucleotides, the CDR3 is TGTGCCAGCAGGACCCTTCGACAGGACCAAGAGACCCAGTACTTC. The gene calls are TRBV2 and TRBJ2-5, with D tentatively TRBD1 (6 bases). Germline CDR1 reads SNHLY; CDR2 reads FYNNEI. Between the trimmed V and J ends, which lost 6 bases and 0 bases, there was a span of 14 bases. CDR3 length equals 15 residues.